The 26 T cell receptor beta chains reported below all come from one sample, sequenced in a study of shared clonotypes between healthy human individuals. Assay used: immunoSEQ multiplex PCR; TCRdb lists only in-frame clones, some missing. Of around 2.5 million clones detected, 90% to 95% appear once; the ten largest clones hold roughly 0.39%. Source material: naive CD4+ T cells from PBMCs. Subset specified: CD45RA+ positively selected. These receptor sequences come from a man aged 18 to 30 in good health. Some clones in this sample may be carry-over from other donors' samples.

The chain recombines TRBV27 with TRBJ1-4; the match to TRBD1 covers 7 bases. After removal of 5 bases from V and 4 bases from J, the junction contained 10 bases not matched to a gene. The germline gives CDR1 MNHEY, CDR2 SMNVEV (reference sequence). This CDR3 has 16 residues. The CDR3, as DNA: TGTGCCAGCAGTAGAACAGGGACAGCCCGTAATGAAAAACTGTTTTTT. Translated: CASSRTGTARNEKLFF.

This chain joins TRBV4-3 and TRBJ2-5; 7 bases align to TRBD1. This CDR3 has 17 amino acids. Unmatched junction bases numbered 10, after V lost 0 bases and J lost 3 bases. Germline CDR1 and CDR2: LGHNA and YSLEER. CDR3 DNA: TGCGCCAGCAGCCAAGAATCCATAGCCAGGGGGAAAGAGACCCAGTACTTC. Protein product: CASSQESIARGKETQYF.

The chain is built from TRBV10-3 and TRBJ2-7; 7 bases align to TRBD1. The CDR3 is 14 residues long. J gave up 2 bases and V 8 bases, and 9 bases lay outside the gene matches. CDR1 and CDR2 (germline): ENHRY, SYGVKD. The CDR3 here is CAIGRDRGAYEQYF. CDR3 DNA sequence: TGTGCCATCGGCCGGGACAGAGGTGCCTACGAGCAGTACTTC.

The chain has TRBV7-9 and TRBJ2-2; D call uncertain. The CDR3 runs 12 residues. Trimming removed 5 bases from V and 5 bases from J, with 6 bases in between. Germline values: CDR1 SEHNR, CDR2 FQNEAQ (reference sequence). CDR3 nucleotide sequence: TGTGCCAGCAGCCCCGCGACCGGGGAGCTGTTTTTT. Translating gives CASSPATGELFF.

Points on this clone: Other DNA sequences in the sample encode the same CDR3. J is TRBJ1-3 and V is TRBV5-4, with a weak D call TRBD1 (6 bases). Per the germline V gene, CDR1 is SGHNT and CDR2 is YYREEE (reference sequence). Trimming took 0 bases from V and 2 from J, leaving 9 bases between them. This CDR3 region has 15 residues. The CDR3 protein is CASSLGGATGNTIYF. As DNA, the CDR3 is TGTGCCAGCAGCTTGGGGGGGGCGACTGGAAACACCATATATTTT.

The chain combines TRBV5-1 with TRBJ2-7, with D perhaps TRBD2 (6 bases). Germline V gene data show CDR1 as SGHRS and CDR2 as YFSETQ. The V end was cut by 6 bases, the J end by 1 base, with 14 bases between. The CDR3 loop spans 14 amino acids. The CDR3 loop is CASTGSPGSYEQYF. As DNA, the CDR3 is TGCGCCAGCACCGGGAGCCCCGGGTCCTACGAGCAGTACTTC.

The V gene is TRBV5-4, the J gene TRBJ2-5; 10 bases are a match to TRBD1. The V gene end was trimmed by 2 bases and the J gene end by 6 bases; junction bases not matched to a gene: 7. The CDR3 is made up of 15 amino acids. CDR1 and CDR2 (germline): SGHNT, YYREEE (reference sequence). CDR3 DNA sequence: TGTGCCAGCAGCTTTAGGGACAGGGGATGGCAGACCCAGTACTTC. This sequence encodes CASSFRDRGWQTQYF.

About this clone: At the DNA level, this CDR3 is encoded by other sequences in the same sample as well. The rearrangement uses TRBV5-1 and TRBJ2-3; TRBD1 matches at 10 bases. V shed 4 bases and J 1 base; nucleotides not matched to a gene: 0. Per germline, CDR1 SGHRS and CDR2 YFSETQ. The CDR3 contains 14 residues. In nucleotides, the CDR3 is TGCGCCAGCAGCGGGACAGGGGGCACAGATACGCAGTATTTT. Amino acid sequence: CASSGTGGTDTQYF.

This rearrangement joins TRBV5-4 to TRBJ2-5; no clear D gene. The CDR3 consists of 13 residues. In germline, CDR1 is SGHNT, CDR2 YYREEE (reference sequence). Trimming pared 4 bases from V and 0 bases from J, leaving 7 bases between. The CDR3 DNA reads as TGTGCCAGCAGCGTCCGGGACCAAGAGACCCAGTACTTC. This sequence encodes CASSVRDQETQYF. The variable domain in full, completed from reference TRBV5-4 and TRBJ2-5, reads ETGVTQSPTHLIKTRGQQVTLRCSSQSGHNTVSWYQQALGQGPQFIFQYYREEENGRGNFPPRFSGLQFPNYSSELNVNALELDDSALYLCASSVRDQETQYFGPGTRLLVL.

The gene calls are TRBV7-9 and TRBJ2-4; 13 positions agree with TRBD2. CDR1 is SEHNR, CDR2 FQNEAQ, per germline (reference sequence). CDR3 length: 15 amino acids. V trimming: 6 bases; J trimming: 6 bases; junction bases outside the gene matches: 5. CDR3 protein: CASSQTSGRGNIQYF. The CDR3, as DNA: TGTGCCAGCAGTCAAACTAGCGGGAGGGGAAACATTCAGTACTTC.

The DNA of the CDR3 is TGCGCCAGCAGCTTGGATGGGTTGGGGAATGAAAAACTGTTTTTT. Translation: CASSLDGLGNEKLFF. This chain links TRBV5-1 with TRBJ1-4; D call uncertain. The CDR3 has 15 amino acids. The V and J ends lost 0 bases and 5 bases respectively, with 11 bases between them. In germline, CDR1 is SGHRS, CDR2 YFSETQ.

Here the CDR3 DNA reads TGCGCCAGCAGCTTGGCCCTGGACAGGGTGTTTGGCTACACCTTC. It specifies CASSLALDRVFGYTF. This rearrangement joins TRBV5-1 to TRBJ1-2; 8 nucleotides align to TRBD1. Germline V gives CDR1 SGHRS, CDR2 YFSETQ. Trimming removed 0 bases from V and 7 bases from J; junction bases left unmatched: 8. There are 15 residues in the CDR3.

The chain uses TRBV5-1 and TRBJ1-1; a weak D match, TRBD1 (6 bases). V lost 2 bases and J 5 bases, leaving 13 bases between the germline ends. The CDR3 loop spans 14 amino acids. CDR1 is SGHRS and CDR2 is YFSETQ in the germline V gene. This CDR3 reads CASSFGTGATEAFF. DNA for the CDR3: TGCGCCAGCAGCTTTGGCACGGGGGCAACTGAAGCTTTCTTT.

Concerning this clone: The sample has other DNA sequences that encode this CDR3 too. This chain uses TRBV9 with TRBJ2-3; 11 bases agree with TRBD2. Trimming at V came to 4 bases and at J to 1 base, leaving 5 bases not matched to a gene. Germline CDR1 SGDLS, CDR2 YYNGEE. The CDR3 sequence is 16 residues long. The CDR3 protein is CASSRLAGGGTDTQYF. CDR3 sequence (DNA): TGTGCCAGCAGCCGGCTAGCGGGAGGAGGCACAGATACGCAGTATTTT.

The rearrangement uses TRBV27 and TRBJ1-4; D not resolved. Between the trimmed V and J ends, which lost 3 bases and 5 bases, there was a span of 10 bases. This CDR3 contains 14 residues. The germline V gene has CDR1 MNHEY and CDR2 SMNVEV (reference sequence). The CDR3 sequence is CASSFGFRNEKLFF. CDR3 DNA sequence: TGTGCCAGCAGTTTCGGGTTCAGGAATGAAAAACTGTTTTTT. Full variable domain (missing parts from reference TRBV27 and TRBJ1-4): EAQVTQNPRYLITVTGKKLTVTCSQNMNHEYMSWYRQDPGLGLRQIYYSMNVEVTDKGDVPEGYKVSRKEKRNFPLILESPSPNQTSLYFCASSFGFRNEKLFFGSGTQLSVL.

The V gene is TRBV2, the J gene TRBJ2-7; the D gene could be TRBD1 or TRBD2 (5 bases each). CDR1 SNHLY and CDR2 FYNNEI come from the germline V gene. V gave up 3 bases and J gave up 2 bases, with 8 bases separating them. The CDR3 has 13 amino acids. DNA for the CDR3: TGTGCCAGCAGTGACCTGGGACCCTACGAGCAGTACTTC. Protein: CASSDLGPYEQYF.

The gene calls are TRBV7-2 and TRBJ2-7; either TRBD1 or TRBD2 may fit D (6 bases each). This CDR3 spans 15 amino acids. Germline assignment: CDR1 SGHTA and CDR2 FQGNSA. V was shortened by 1 base and J by 7 bases, with 17 bases between the two germline ends. CDR3 DNA: TGTGCCAGCAGCTTAGGCGGGGACACCCTGGGGGAGCAGTACTTC. Amino acid sequence: CASSLGGDTLGEQYF.

The chain links TRBV5-1 to TRBJ2-1; D unclear. Per the germline V gene, CDR1 is SGHRS and CDR2 is YFSETQ. CDR3 length equals 17 residues. Between the trimmed V and J ends, which lost 4 bases and 6 bases, there was a span of 23 bases. CDR3 coding DNA: TGCGCCAGCAGCGCCTCCCTGTACGGGCCTCTCCCCAATGAGCAGTTCTTC. Protein product: CASSASLYGPLPNEQFF.

The rearrangement links TRBV5-6 to TRBJ1-3; perhaps TRBD1 as D (5 bases). The CDR3 spans 13 residues. V gave up 7 bases and J gave up 0 bases, with 8 bases separating them. The germline V gene has CDR1 SGHDT and CDR2 YYEEEE. The CDR3 region is CASGGSSGNTIYF. CDR3 nucleotides: TGTGCCAGCGGGGGGAGCTCTGGAAACACCATATATTTT.

CDR3 residues: CASSMGQGKGETQYF. For the CDR3, the DNA is TGTGCCAGTAGTATGGGACAGGGGAAGGGAGAGACCCAGTACTTC. The chain joins TRBV19 to TRBJ2-5; 10 bases map to TRBD1. Germline-derived CDR1 and CDR2 are LNHDA and SQIVND (reference sequence). After removal of 3 bases from V and 4 bases from J, the junction contained 5 bases not matched to a gene. The CDR3 spans 15 residues.

The V and J genes are TRBV7-8 and TRBJ2-2, with 11 bases lining up with TRBD1. V gave up 5 bases and J gave up 4 bases; unmatched junction bases: 3. The CDR3 length is 15 residues. Germline loops: CDR1 SGHVS, CDR2 FQNEAQ. CDR3: CASSPDRGRTGELFF. The CDR3 bases are TGTGCCAGCAGCCCGGACAGGGGGCGCACCGGGGAGCTGTTTTTT.

This rearrangement joins TRBV4-1 to TRBJ2-1, with D unresolved. The germline CDR1 and CDR2 sequences are MGHRA and YSYEKL. This CDR3 has 16 amino acids. Between the trimmed V and J ends, which lost 4 bases and 7 bases, there was a span of 20 bases. The CDR3 is CASSPVVGPNSNEQFF. CDR3 coding DNA: TGCGCCAGCAGCCCGGTTGTAGGACCCAATTCGAATGAGCAGTTCTTC.

The rearrangement uses TRBV11-2 and TRBJ2-1; TRBD1 aligns across 8 bases. Per germline, CDR1 SGHAT and CDR2 FQNNGV. This CDR3 is built from 15 residues. Trimming removed 1 base from V and 10 bases from J; junction bases left unmatched: 9. The CDR3 is CASSLVPGTGYEQFF. The CDR3 DNA sequence: TGTGCCAGCAGCTTAGTGCCAGGGACAGGCTACGAGCAGTTCTTC.

CDR3 sequence reads: CASSSGTADTQYF. The CDR3 bases are TGTGCCAGTAGTAGCGGGACAGCCGATACGCAGTATTTT. The chain carries TRBV19 and TRBJ2-3; tentative D call: TRBD1 (7 bases). There are 13 residues in the CDR3. Germline-derived CDR1 and CDR2 are LNHDA and SQIVND (reference sequence). The V end lost 4 bases, the J end lost 6 bases, and 11 bases lay between the germline ends.

This chain links TRBV27 with TRBJ2-7, with D possibly matching TRBD2 (6 bases). CDR3 size: 14 residues. Germline assignment: CDR1 MNHEY and CDR2 SMNVEV (reference sequence). V was cut by 7 bases and J by 4 bases, with 17 bases left in between. CDR3 DNA: TGTGCCAGCAAAAGGACTACCCAACGATACGAGCAGTACTTC. Its translation: CASKRTTQRYEQYF.

This chain uses TRBV6-4 with TRBJ2-1; a possible D gene is TRBD1 (5 bases). V was clipped by 4 bases and J by 10 bases, with 14 bases between them. The CDR3 is made up of 13 amino acids. In germline, CDR1 is MRHNA, CDR2 SNTAGT. CDR3 bases: TGTGCCAGCAGTGTCACCTATAGGGGCGAGCAGTTCTTC. This codes for CASSVTYRGEQFF.